Listed below are T cell receptor beta chains from one sample, sequenced in a study of blood T cell repertoires in COVID-19. The assay was immunoSEQ multiplex PCR, and TCRdb's table has in-frame clones only and misses some. The table shows approximately 54,000 clones, with roughly 76% occurring only once. Input material: peripheral blood. The receptor source for this set is a woman in her fifties or sixties with acute or convalescent COVID-19. Both conserved end residues are part of each CDR3. A D gene is named only where the DNA matches it firmly. A row's size may be missing; if present it is once, few, many or a size class.

>-|-|12|TRBV3-1/TRBV3-2|TRBJ1-6
TGTGCCAGCAGCCAATACAGGGATTCCCTCCACTTT
CASSQYRDSLHF
>-|-|14|TRBV5-8|TRBJ2-7
TGTGCCAGCAGCTTGGGGAGGCTCAACTACGAGCAGTACTTC
CASSLGRLNYEQYF
>TRBD1|-|16|TRBV19|TRBJ1-2
TGTGCCAGTAGTCCGAGGGCACAGGGGGCGCATCGAGGCTACACCTTC
CASSPRAQGAHRGYTF
>-|-|17|TRBV6-1|TRBJ1-5
TGTGCCAGCAGTGATAATGGCCGACATGGAAGCAATCAGCCCCAGCATTTT
CASSDNGRHGSNQPQHF
>-|-|13|TRBV9|TRBJ1-1
TGTGCCAGCAGCGGAACAGGGACCACTGAAGCTTTCTTT
CASSGTGTTEAFF
>TRBD2|-|15|TRBV18|TRBJ2-3
TGTGCCAGCTCACGGACGACTAGCGGAACAGATACGCAGTATTTT
CASSRTTSGTDTQYF
>TRBD1|-|14|TRBV10-3|TRBJ1-2
TGTGCCATCAGTGATGGACAGGGATCAGAAGGCTACACCTTC
CAISDGQGSEGYTF
>-|-|13|TRBV5-1|TRBJ1-3
TGCGCCAGCAGCTTGGACAGGGAAAACACCATATATTTT
CASSLDRENTIYF
>-|-|16|TRBV6-1|TRBJ2-7
TGTGCCAGCAGTGAAAATGGACTGGGCAACGTCTACGAGCAGTACTTC
CASSENGLGNVYEQYF
>-|-|13|TRBV3-1/TRBV3-2|TRBJ1-1
TGTGCCAGCAGCCATCCACAGGGTACTGAAGCTTTCTTT
CASSHPQGTEAFF
>TRBD1|-|15|TRBV5-5|TRBJ2-2
TGTGCCAGCAGCTTGGTGGGGACAGCCACCGGGGAGCTGTTTTTT
CASSLVGTATGELFF
>-|-|14|TRBV10-3|TRBJ2-5
TGTGCCATCAGTGAGTCGAACAGCAAAGAGACCCAGTACTTC
CAISESNSKETQYF
>-|-|14|TRBV18|TRBJ1-4
TGTGCCAGCTCACCCCCCGAGGTTAATGAAAAACTGTTTTTT
CASSPPEVNEKLFF
>-|-|13|TRBV19|TRBJ1-5
TGTGCCAGTAGCCGGGTCCTCAATCAGCCCCAGCATTTT
CASSRVLNQPQHF
>-|-|11|TRBV6-6|TRBJ1-2
TGTGCCAGCAGTCTCAATGGCGGCTACACCTTC
CASSLNGGYTF
>-|-|12|TRBV6-5|TRBJ2-3
TGTGCCAGCGGAGCGCGCCGGGATATGCAGTATTTT
CASGARRDMQYF
>-|once|11|TRBV5-5|TRBJ1-1
TGTGCCAGCAGCTTGGAACTTGAAGCTTTCTTT
CASSLELEAFF
>-|once|14|TRBV7-9|TRBJ2-7
TGTGCCAGCAGCTTGAATCGACGGGACTACGAGCAGTACTTC
CASSLNRRDYEQYF
>TRBD2|-|15|TRBV2|TRBJ2-1
TGTGCCAGCAGTGAAGAAGCGGGAGGCACCCATGAGCAGTTCTTC
CASSEEAGGTHEQFF
>-|few|16|TRBV18|TRBJ1-1
TGTGCCAGCTCACCACCAGGCAGGGGACGGAACACTGAAGCTTTCTTT
CASSPPGRGRNTEAFF
>TRBD2|-|15|TRBV27|TRBJ2-1
TGTGCCAGCAGTTTATCGCGGGAGCGCGGAGATGAGCAGTTCTTC
CASSLSRERGDEQFF
>TRBD1|-|15|TRBV7-9|TRBJ2-1
TGTGCCAGCAGCTTCGAGGGACAGCACTTAAATGAGCAGTTCTTC
CASSFEGQHLNEQFF
>TRBD1|-|15|TRBV6-1|TRBJ1-1
TGTGCCAGCAGTGACCCCGGGACAGAGAACACTGAAGCTTTCTTT
CASSDPGTENTEAFF
>-|-|14|TRBV4-2|TRBJ1-1
TGTGCCAGCAGCCACAAACAGGGGAACACTGAAGCTTTCTTT
CASSHKQGNTEAFF
>-|-|14|TRBV5-1|TRBJ1-1
TGCGCCAGCAGCTTGGGCGGGGGCGTCACTGAAGCTTTCTTT
CASSLGGGVTEAFF
>TRBD2|-|17|TRBV6-2/TRBV6-3|TRBJ2-7
TGTGCCAGCAGTACCGGGACTAGCGGGACGCGGGTCTACGAGCAGTACTTC
CASSTGTSGTRVYEQYF
>TRBD1|-|13|TRBV5-1|TRBJ1-4
TGCGCCAGCAGAGGGACAGCGGATGAAAAACTGTTTTTT
CASRGTADEKLFF
>TRBD2|-|15|TRBV19|TRBJ2-7
TGTGCCAGTAGTATCCTAGCGGGGGATACCTACGAGCAGTACTTC
CASSILAGDTYEQYF
>-|few|15|TRBV11-2|TRBJ1-1
TGTGCCAGCAGCTTTTTGGGCATCCAGGGCCCTGAAGCTTTCTTT
CASSFLGIQGPEAFF
>-|once|16|TRBV28|TRBJ1-1
TGTGCCAGCAGTTCGCCTCGGGACACCGGAAACACTGAAGCTTTCTTT
CASSSPRDTGNTEAFF
>TRBD1|few|17|TRBV18|TRBJ1-2
TGTGCCAGCTCACCGAACTCCGGGACAGGGCGTCGGTATGGCTACACCTTC
CASSPNSGTGRRYGYTF
>-|-|14|TRBV24-1|TRBJ2-3
TGTGCCACCAGTGAGCAGCGGCATACAGATACGCAGTATTTT
CATSEQRHTDTQYF
>-|few|13|TRBV7-8|TRBJ2-4
TGTGCCAGCAGCGCCGGGACTTCAAACATTCAGTACTTC
CASSAGTSNIQYF
>-|-|14|TRBV30|TRBJ2-3
TGTGCCTGGAGTAAGGTGGGACTCGGTGATACGCAGTATTTT
CAWSKVGLGDTQYF
>TRBD2|-|17|TRBV7-6|TRBJ2-5
TGTGCCAGCAGGCGAGGGGTACTAGCGGGAGGGCAAGAGACCCAGTACTTC
CASRRGVLAGGQETQYF
>-|-|16|TRBV6-1|TRBJ1-2
TGTGCCAGCAGTGAATTCGGGGACATCCGGGGATATGGCTACACCTTC
CASSEFGDIRGYGYTF
>-|once|12|TRBV28|TRBJ1-4
TGTGCCAGCAGCTCCGGTAGTGAAAAACTGTTTTTT
CASSSGSEKLFF
>TRBD1|-|13|TRBV12-3/TRBV12-4|TRBJ1-2
TGTGCCAGCAGCCCCCAACAGGGGTATGGCTACACCTTC
CASSPQQGYGYTF
>-|-|17|TRBV6-6|TRBJ1-5
TGTGCCAGCAGTCACACACAACAGGGCCGGTCAAATCAGCCCCAGCATTTT
CASSHTQQGRSNQPQHF